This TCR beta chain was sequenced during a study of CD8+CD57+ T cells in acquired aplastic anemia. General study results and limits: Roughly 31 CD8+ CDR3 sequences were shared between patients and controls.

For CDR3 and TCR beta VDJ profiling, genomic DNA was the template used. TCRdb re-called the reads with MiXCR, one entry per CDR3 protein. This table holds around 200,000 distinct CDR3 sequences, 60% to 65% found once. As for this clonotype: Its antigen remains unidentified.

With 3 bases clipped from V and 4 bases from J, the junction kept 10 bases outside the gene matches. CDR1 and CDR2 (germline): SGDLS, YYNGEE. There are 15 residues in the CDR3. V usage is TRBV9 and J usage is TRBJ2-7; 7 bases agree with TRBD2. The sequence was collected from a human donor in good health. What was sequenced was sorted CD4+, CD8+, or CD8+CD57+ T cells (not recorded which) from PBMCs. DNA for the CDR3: TGTGCCAGCAGCGCCGGACTAGGGTCGGTTTACGAGCAGTACTTC. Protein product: CASSAGLGSVYEQYF.